Below are 2 T cell receptor beta chains sequenced from a single sample in a study of PD-1 blockade in classical Hodgkin lymphoma. Time point defined: cycle 4 day 1 (C4D1), after less than seven weeks of nivolumab. No patient escaped relapse after autologous stem cell transplantation, and brentuximab vedotin exposure varied. The table came from immunoSEQ multiplex PCR; TCRdb's copy has only in-frame clones and leaves some out. The sample lists about 44,000 clones, less than 75% occurring once. The material was peripheral blood mononuclear cells (PBMCs), obtained before the fourth cycle of nivolumab. The receptors shown here come from a human donor with classical Hodgkin lymphoma.

The V gene is TRBV28, the J gene TRBJ1-2; tentative D call: TRBD1 (5 bases). CDR1 and CDR2 (germline): MDHEN, SYDVKM. V was pared by 0 bases and J by 4 bases, with 15 bases between. The CDR3 runs to 16 residues. The CDR3 loop reads CASSLWALGGGYGYTF. In DNA form, the CDR3 reads TGTGCCAGCAGTTTATGGGCCCTGGGGGGAGGCTATGGCTACACCTTC.

In this sample, this clone turned up a few times. The genes are TRBV5-1 and TRBJ1-4; D not resolved. Between the trimmed V and J ends, which lost 10 bases and 6 bases, there was a span of 16 bases. The CDR3 sequence is 13 residues long. Germline V gene data show CDR1 as SGHRS and CDR2 as YFSETQ. The CDR3 coding sequence is TGCGCCGACGGAGACATGATTTATGAAAAACTGTTTTTT. Amino acids: CADGDMIYEKLFF. Together with reference TRBV5-1 and TRBJ1-4, the CDR3 gives the full variable domain: KAGVTQTPRYLIKTRGQQVTLSCSPISGHRSVSWYQQTPGQGLQFLFEYFSETQRNKGNFPGRFSGRQFSNSRSEMNVSTLELGDSALYLCADGDMIYEKLFFGSGTQLSVL.